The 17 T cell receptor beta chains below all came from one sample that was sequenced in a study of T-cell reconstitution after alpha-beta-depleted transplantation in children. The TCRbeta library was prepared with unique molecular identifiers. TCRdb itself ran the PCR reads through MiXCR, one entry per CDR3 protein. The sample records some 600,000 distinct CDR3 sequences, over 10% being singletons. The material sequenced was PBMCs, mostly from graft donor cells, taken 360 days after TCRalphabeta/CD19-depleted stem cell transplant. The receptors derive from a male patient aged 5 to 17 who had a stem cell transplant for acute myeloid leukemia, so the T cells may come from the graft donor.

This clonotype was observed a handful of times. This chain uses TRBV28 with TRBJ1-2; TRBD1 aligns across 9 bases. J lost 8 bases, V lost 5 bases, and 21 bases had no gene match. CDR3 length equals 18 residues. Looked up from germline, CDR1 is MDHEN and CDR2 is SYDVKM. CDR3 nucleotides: TGTGCCAGCAGTCCAACAGTGGGGTACAGGGGGCGATTAACCGGCTACACCTTC. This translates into CASSPTVGYRGRLTGYTF.

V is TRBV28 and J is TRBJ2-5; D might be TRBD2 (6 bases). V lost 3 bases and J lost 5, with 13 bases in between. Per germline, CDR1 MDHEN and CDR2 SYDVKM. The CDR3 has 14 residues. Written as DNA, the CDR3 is TGTGCCAGCAGTTTCACGGGAGAAGGGGAGACCCAGTACTTC. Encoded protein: CASSFTGEGETQYF.

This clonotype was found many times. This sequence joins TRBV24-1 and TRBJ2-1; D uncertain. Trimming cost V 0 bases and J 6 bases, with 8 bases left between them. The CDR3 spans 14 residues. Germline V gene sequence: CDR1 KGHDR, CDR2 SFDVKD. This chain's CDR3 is CATSDLEGRNEQFF. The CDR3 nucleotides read TGTGCCACCAGTGATTTGGAAGGACGCAATGAGCAGTTCTTC.

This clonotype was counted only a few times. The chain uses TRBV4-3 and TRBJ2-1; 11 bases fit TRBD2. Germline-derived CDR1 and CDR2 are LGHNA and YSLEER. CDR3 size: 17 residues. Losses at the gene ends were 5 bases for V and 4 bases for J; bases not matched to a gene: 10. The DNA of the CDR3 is TGCGCCAGCAGCTGGACTCCGGGACTAGCGGCATACAATGAGCAGTTCTTC. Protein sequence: CASSWTPGLAAYNEQFF.

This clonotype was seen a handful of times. CDR3 coding DNA: TGTGCCAGCAGAGGGGGTGGGGAGAGAGGGCAGCCCCAGCATTTT. Its protein is CASRGGGERGQPQHF. The chain couples TRBV7-2 to TRBJ1-5, with a tentative D call TRBD1 (6 bases). Trimming cost V 6 bases and J 7 bases, with 19 bases left between them. The CDR3 has 15 amino acids. CDR1 and CDR2 (germline): SGHTA, FQGNSA.

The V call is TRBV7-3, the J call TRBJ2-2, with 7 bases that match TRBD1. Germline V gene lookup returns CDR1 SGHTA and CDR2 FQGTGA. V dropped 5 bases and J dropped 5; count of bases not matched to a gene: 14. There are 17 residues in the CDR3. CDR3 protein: CASSAPGTEFGTGELFF. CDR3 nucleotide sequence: TGTGCCAGCAGCGCCCCCGGGACAGAGTTTGGGACCGGGGAGCTGTTTTTT.

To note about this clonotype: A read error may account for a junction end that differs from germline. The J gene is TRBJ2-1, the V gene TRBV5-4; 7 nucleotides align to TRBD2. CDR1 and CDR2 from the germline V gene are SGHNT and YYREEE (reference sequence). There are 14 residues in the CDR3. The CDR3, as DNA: TGTGCCAGCATCTTGGGAGGGAGCTTCCATGAGCAGTTCTTC. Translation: CASILGGSFHEQFF.

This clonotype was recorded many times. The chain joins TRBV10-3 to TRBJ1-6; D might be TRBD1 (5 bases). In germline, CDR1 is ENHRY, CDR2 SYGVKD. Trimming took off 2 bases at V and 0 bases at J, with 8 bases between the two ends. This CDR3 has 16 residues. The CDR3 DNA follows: TGTGCCATCAGTGAGGGGGGGGACTCCTATAATTCACCCCTCCACTTT. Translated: CAISEGGDSYNSPLHF.

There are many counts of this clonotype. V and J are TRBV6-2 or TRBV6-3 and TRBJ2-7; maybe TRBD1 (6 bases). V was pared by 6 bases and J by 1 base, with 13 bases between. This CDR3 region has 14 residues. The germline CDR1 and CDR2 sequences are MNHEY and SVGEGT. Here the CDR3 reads CASRPTGRSYEQYF. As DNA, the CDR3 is TGTGCCAGCAGACCTACAGGGAGATCCTACGAGCAGTACTTC.

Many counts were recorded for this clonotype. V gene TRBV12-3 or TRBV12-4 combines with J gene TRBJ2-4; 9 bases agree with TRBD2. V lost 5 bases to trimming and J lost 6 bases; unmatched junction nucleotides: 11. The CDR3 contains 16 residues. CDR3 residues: CASSPLAGGKGNIQYF. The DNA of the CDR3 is TGTGCCAGCAGTCCCCTGGCGGGAGGGAAGGGAAACATTCAGTACTTC.

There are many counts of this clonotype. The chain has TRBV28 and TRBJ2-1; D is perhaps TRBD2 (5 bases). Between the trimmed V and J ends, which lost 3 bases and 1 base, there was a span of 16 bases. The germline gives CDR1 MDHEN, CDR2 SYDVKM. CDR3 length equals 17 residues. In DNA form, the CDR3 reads TGTGCCAGCAGTTTGGTAGCGTTCCAGACTTCCTACAATGAGCAGTTCTTC. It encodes CASSLVAFQTSYNEQFF. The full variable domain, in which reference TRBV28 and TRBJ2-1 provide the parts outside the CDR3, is DVKVTQSSRYLVKRTGEKVFLECVQDMDHENMFWYRQDPGLGLRLIYFSYDVKMKEKGDIPEGYSVSREKKERFSLILESASTNQTSMYLCASSLVAFQTSYNEQFFGPGTRLTVL.

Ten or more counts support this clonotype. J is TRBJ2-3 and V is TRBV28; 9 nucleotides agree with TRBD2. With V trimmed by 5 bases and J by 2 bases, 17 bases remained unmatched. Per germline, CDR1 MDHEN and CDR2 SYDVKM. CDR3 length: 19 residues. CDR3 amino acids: CASSTPFSGSEVVTDTQYF. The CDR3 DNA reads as TGTGCCAGCAGTACTCCGTTTAGCGGGAGCGAGGTAGTCACAGATACGCAGTATTTT. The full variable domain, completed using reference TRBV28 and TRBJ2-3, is DVKVTQSSRYLVKRTGEKVFLECVQDMDHENMFWYRQDPGLGLRLIYFSYDVKMKEKGDIPEGYSVSREKKERFSLILESASTNQTSMYLCASSTPFSGSEVVTDTQYFGPGTRLTVL.

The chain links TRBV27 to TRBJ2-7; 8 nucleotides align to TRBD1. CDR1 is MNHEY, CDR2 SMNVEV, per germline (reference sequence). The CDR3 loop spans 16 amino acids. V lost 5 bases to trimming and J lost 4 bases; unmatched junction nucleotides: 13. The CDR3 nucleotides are TGTGCCAGCAGTCCCTTACAGGGGGGAACCCTTTACGAGCAGTACTTC. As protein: CASSPLQGGTLYEQYF.

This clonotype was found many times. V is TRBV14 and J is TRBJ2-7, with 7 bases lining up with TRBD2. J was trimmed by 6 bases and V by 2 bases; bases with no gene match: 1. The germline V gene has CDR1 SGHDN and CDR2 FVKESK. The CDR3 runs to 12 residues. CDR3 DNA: TGTGCCAGCAGCCAATCTAGCGGCGAGCAGTACTTC. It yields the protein CASSQSSGEQYF.

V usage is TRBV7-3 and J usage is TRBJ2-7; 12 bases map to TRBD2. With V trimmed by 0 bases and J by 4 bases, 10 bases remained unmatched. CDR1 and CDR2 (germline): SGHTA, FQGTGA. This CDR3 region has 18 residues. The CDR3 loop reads CASSLTASGRARWYEQYF. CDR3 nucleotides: TGTGCCAGCAGCTTAACGGCTAGCGGGAGGGCCAGATGGTACGAGCAGTACTTC.

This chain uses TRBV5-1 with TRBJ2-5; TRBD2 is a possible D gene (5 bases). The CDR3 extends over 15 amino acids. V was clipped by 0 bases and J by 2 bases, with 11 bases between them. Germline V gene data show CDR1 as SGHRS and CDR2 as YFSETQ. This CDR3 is CASSLGPGIQETQYF. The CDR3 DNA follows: TGCGCCAGCAGCTTGGGTCCCGGGATTCAAGAGACCCAGTACTTC.

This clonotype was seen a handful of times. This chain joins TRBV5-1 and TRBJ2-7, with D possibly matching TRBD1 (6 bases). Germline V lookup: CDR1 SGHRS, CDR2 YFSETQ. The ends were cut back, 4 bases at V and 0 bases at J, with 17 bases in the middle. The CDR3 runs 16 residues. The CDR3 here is CASSAIWPDSSYEQYF. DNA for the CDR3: TGCGCCAGCAGCGCGATTTGGCCGGACAGCTCCTACGAGCAGTACTTC.